This entry describes one T cell receptor beta chain. TCRdb's table, derived via immunoSEQ multiplex PCR, lists solely in-frame clones and lacks some. The sample contains a few hundred thousand clones, about 80% of which appear only once. Germline values: CDR1 LGHDT, CDR2 YNNKEL (reference sequence). V lost 4 bases to trimming and J lost 8 bases; unmatched junction nucleotides: 10. The CDR3 totals 14 residues. The data stem from a study of blood T cell repertoires in COVID-19. The wider study: The samples span acute and convalescent COVID-19 from the United States, Italy and Spain.

Adults between roughly 18 and 95 years of age took part from fewer than 30 US areas. The chain has TRBV3-1 (or the pseudogene TRBV3-2) and TRBJ1-2, with TRBD1 matching over 7 bases. The sequence derives from a man aged 45 to 65 who had recovered from COVID-19. The source material was PBMCs or T cells enriched from blood (not recorded which). This chain's CDR3 is CASSLGEGASGYTF. In DNA, the CDR3 is TGTGCCAGCAGCCTGGGAGAGGGGGCGTCGGGCTACACCTTC.